This T cell receptor beta chain stems from a study of blood T cells in healthy people across ages. In its sample, this clonotype was seen a few times. The germline CDR1 and CDR2 sequences are PRHDT and FYEKMQ (reference sequence). V lost 5 bases to trimming and J lost 10 bases, with 9 bases between them. This CDR3 is 11 amino acids long. Isolated per sample were at least 6.5 million PBMCs. The amount of total RNA extracted per sample was at least 5.5 micrograms. The use of a sample-barcoded 5' primer and a J-beta primer mix characterized a second PCR of 7 to 11 cycles. Each single sample gave us at least 2.5 million CDR3-containing paired-end reads. From the 5' RACE reads, TCRdb called clonotypes with MiXCR, one entry per CDR3 protein. The sample shows about 1 million distinct CDR3 sequences, approximately 25% of them seen only once. This same sample was also part of a study on T cells of mothers and their children. This second report adds: Each mother gave over 9.5 million TCR beta CDR3 reads; each child, several million.

The specimen sequenced was blood. The chain recombines TRBV13 with TRBJ2-1, with no clear D. This sequence was found in a girl under 10 years old in good health. The CDR3 protein is CASSAMEEQFF. CDR3 nucleotides: TGTGCCAGCAGCGCTATGGAAGAGCAGTTCTTC.